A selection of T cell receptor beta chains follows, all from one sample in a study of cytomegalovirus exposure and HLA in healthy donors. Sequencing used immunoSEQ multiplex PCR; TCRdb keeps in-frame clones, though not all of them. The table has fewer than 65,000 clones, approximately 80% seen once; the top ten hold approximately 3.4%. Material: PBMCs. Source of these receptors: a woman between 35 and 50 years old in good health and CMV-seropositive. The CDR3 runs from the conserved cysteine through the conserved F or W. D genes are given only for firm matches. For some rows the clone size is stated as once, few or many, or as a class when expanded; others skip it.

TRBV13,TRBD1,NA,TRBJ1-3,TGTGCCAGCAGCTCCGAGTGGGACAGATTGGGAAACACCATATATTTT,CASSSEWDRLGNTIYF
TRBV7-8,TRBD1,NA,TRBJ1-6,TGTGCCAGCAGCCGAGCCGACAGGGGAAGCTCCTATAATTCACCCCTCCACTTT,CASSRADRGSSYNSPLHF
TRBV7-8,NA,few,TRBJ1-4,TGTGCCAGCAGCCCGAGACTTACACGAGGCGAAAAACTGTTTTTT,CASSPRLTRGEKLFF
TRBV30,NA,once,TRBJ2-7,TGTGCCTGGAGTTCCGGACAGTTCTACGAGCAGTACTTC,CAWSSGQFYEQYF
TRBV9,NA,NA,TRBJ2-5,TGTGCCAGCAGCGGCGGACAGTCTATGGAGACCCAGTACTTC,CASSGGQSMETQYF
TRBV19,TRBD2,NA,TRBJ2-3,TGTGCCAGTAGTAGGGCCAGCGGGGGACTCACAGATACGCAGTATTTT,CASSRASGGLTDTQYF
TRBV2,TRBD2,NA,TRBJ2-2,TGTGCCAGCAGTGACCCCTCAAGGACTAGAGGGACCGGGGAGCTGTTTTTT,CASSDPSRTRGTGELFF
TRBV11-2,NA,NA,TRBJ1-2,TGTGCCAGCAGCTTAGATAGGAGGCCAGCCACTCCCTATGGCTACACCTTC,CASSLDRRPATPYGYTF
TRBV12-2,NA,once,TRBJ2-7,TGTGCAAGTCGCTTTGTCGAAATAGACCGGGGGGCAATTACCTACGAGCAGTACTTC,CASRFVEIDRGAITYEQYF
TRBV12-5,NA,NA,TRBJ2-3,TGTGCTAGTGGTTCATCAGGGACAGATACGCAGTATTTT,CASGSSGTDTQYF
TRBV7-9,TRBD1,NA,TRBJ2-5,TGTTCCAGCAGCTTCCGTGTAGGGACAGGGAAAGAGACCCAGTACTTC,CSSSFRVGTGKETQYF
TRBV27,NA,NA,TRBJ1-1,TGTGCCAGCAGTTTATTGAGGACAGCCCCGGGGACTGAAGCTTTCTTT,CASSLLRTAPGTEAFF
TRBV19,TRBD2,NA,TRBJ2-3,TGTGCCAGTAGTAATCAGCGGGGGGAAGAGGATACGCAGTATTTT,CASSNQRGEEDTQYF
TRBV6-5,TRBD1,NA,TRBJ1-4,TGTGCAACGAGGGGGACAGGGTCAACTAATGAAAAACTGTTTTTT,CATRGTGSTNEKLFF
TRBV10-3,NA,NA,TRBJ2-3,TGTGCCATCAGTGAGTCTCCCGGAGATACGCAGTATTTT,CAISESPGDTQYF
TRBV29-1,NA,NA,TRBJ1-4,TGCAGCGTTGGAGCGAGCCCCTCTGAAAAACTGTTTTTT,CSVGASPSEKLFF
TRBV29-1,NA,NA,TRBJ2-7,TGCAGCGTTGAAGAGCCGACCGGGGTCTCCTACGAGCAGTACTTC,CSVEEPTGVSYEQYF
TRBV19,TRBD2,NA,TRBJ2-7,TGTGCCAGTAGTATACGTCCCGCGGGGGGCGAGCAGTACTTC,CASSIRPAGGEQYF
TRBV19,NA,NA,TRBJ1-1,TGTGCCAGTAGTACGGGAGTCAACACTGAAGCTTTCTTT,CASSTGVNTEAFF
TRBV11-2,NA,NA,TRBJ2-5,TGTGCCAGCAGCACCCGCCCTCCGGGACACTACCAAGAGACCCAGTACTTC,CASSTRPPGHYQETQYF
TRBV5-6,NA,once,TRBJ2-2,TGTGCCAGCAGCCCGACCCGTGGGGCTGGGACCGGGGAGCTGTTTTTT,CASSPTRGAGTGELFF
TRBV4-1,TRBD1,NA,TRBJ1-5,TGCGCCAGCAGCCAGTCCCCGGGACAGGGAAATCAGCCCCAGCATTTT,CASSQSPGQGNQPQHF
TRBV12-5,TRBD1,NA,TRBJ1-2,TGTGCTAGTGGTTTGTACGGACAGGGTAGCTATGGCTACACCTTC,CASGLYGQGSYGYTF
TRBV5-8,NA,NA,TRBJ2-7,TGTGCCAGCAGTTTAGACAGGAGTGGGTCCTACGAGCAGTACTTC,CASSLDRSGSYEQYF
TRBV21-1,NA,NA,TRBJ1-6,TGTGCCAGCAGCAAAGTGCGGGACAGGGTTTCGTCACCCCTCCACTTT,CASSKVRDRVSSPLHF
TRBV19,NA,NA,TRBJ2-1,TGTGCCAGCACCGGGACCTACAATGAGCAGTTCTTC,CASTGTYNEQFF
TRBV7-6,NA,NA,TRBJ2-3,TGTGCCAGCAGCTTTGTACAGGGAGATACGCAGTATTTT,CASSFVQGDTQYF
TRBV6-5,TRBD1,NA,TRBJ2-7,TGTGCCAGCAGTTGGGGGGACAGGGGGTTCTACGAGCAGTACTTC,CASSWGDRGFYEQYF
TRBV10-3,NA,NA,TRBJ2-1,TGTGCCATCAGCTACAAGGAGGGGGGGGCCTACAATGAGCAGTTCTTC,CAISYKEGGAYNEQFF
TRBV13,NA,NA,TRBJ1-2,TGTGCCAGCAGCCCCGTAGGGGCTCCCTATGGCTACACCTTC,CASSPVGAPYGYTF